This TCR beta chain was captured by sequencing in a study of T cell repertoires in cytomegalovirus infection. In the study overall: Recently identified HLA-C-restricted CMV epitopes and well-studied HLA-B-restricted CMV epitopes were used by the study.

General observations from the study: Based on cumulative public TCR beta family frequency, carriers of CMV plus the relevant HLA were identified.

The CDR3 has 14 amino acids. Germline V lookup: CDR1 SGHVS, CDR2 FNYEAQ. Concerning this clonotype itself: Its antigen remains unidentified. One junction end does not reproduce the germline sequence, and a read error may be involved.

Via MiXCR, TCRdb re-called the reads, giving one row per CDR3 protein. The sample lists 900,000 to 950,000 distinct CDR3 sequences; approximately 31% were seen once. The source is a human donor in good health (CMV status not recorded). Some clones in this sample may be carry-over from other donors' samples. The sequencing used cultured CD8+ T cells from PBMCs, collected from culture after CMV antigen stimulation. The V gene is TRBV7-6, the J gene TRBJ1-1, with D perhaps TRBD1 (6 bases). Here the CDR3 DNA reads TGTGTCAGCAGCTTAGGTAGGGGGGGTACTGAAGCTTTCTTT. Residues: CVSSLGRGGTEAFF.